Listed below are T cell receptor beta chains from one sample, sequenced in a study of blood T cells in healthy people across ages. TCRdb reanalysed the 5' RACE reads using MiXCR and keeps one entry per CDR3 protein. Of over a million distinct CDR3 sequences listed, 35% to 45% are singletons. The source material was blood. Receptors were obtained from a young woman in good health. Both conserved end residues are part of each CDR3. A D gene is named only where the DNA matches it firmly. Size values are once, few and many counts, or a class for expanded clones, and some rows have none.

TRBV29-1	TRBJ2-7	-	-	TGCAGCGTTGAATGGGGGGTAAGAAACAATGAGCAGTACTTC	CSVEWGVRNNEQYF
TRBV28	TRBJ1-5	-	few	TGTGCCAGCAGTCGTCTGGGGAGCAATCAGCCCCAGCATTTT	CASSRLGSNQPQHF
TRBV12-3/TRBV12-4	TRBJ2-4	TRBD1	-	TGTGCCAGCAGTTTAGCGCGGGGGACAGGGAAGTTTATAGGGGGAAACATTCAATACTTC	CASSLARGTGKFIGGNIQYF
TRBV20-1	TRBJ2-1	-	-	TGCAGTGCTAGTACGTCCCTAAAAAGTGAGCAGTTCTTC	CSASTSLKSEQFF
TRBV29-1	TRBJ1-4	-	few	TGCAGCGTGGGACAATTTGAAAAACTGTTTTTT	CSVGQFEKLFF
TRBV7-9	TRBJ2-7	-	few	TGTGCCAGCAGTCAGGACAGAGGTCCTCTCGAGCAGTACTTC	CASSQDRGPLEQYF
TRBV4-3	TRBJ2-5	TRBD1	-	TGCGCCAGCAGCCAAGGGACAGGGTGGGTAGAGACCCAGTACTTC	CASSQGTGWVETQYF
TRBV9	TRBJ2-7	-	-	TGTGCCAGCAGCGGGGCCCTTTCCTACAATGAGCAGTACTTC	CASSGALSYNEQYF
TRBV20-1	TRBJ1-2	-	few	TGCAGTGCTTTTCCAGGGGCTTGGGGCTACACCTTC	CSAFPGAWGYTF
TRBV20-1	TRBJ1-2	TRBD1	-	TGCAGTGCGACAGGGGGCGCCTCCTATGGCTACACCTTC	CSATGGASYGYTF